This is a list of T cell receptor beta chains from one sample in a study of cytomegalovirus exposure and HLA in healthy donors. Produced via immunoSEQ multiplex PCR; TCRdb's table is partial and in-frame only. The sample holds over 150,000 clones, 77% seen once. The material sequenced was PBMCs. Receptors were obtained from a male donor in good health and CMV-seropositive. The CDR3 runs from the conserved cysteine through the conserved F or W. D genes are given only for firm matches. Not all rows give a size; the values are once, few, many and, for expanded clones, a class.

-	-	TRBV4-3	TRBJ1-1	CASSPYYRETNTEAFF	TGCGCCAGCAGCCCCTACTACAGGGAAACGAACACTGAAGCTTTCTTT
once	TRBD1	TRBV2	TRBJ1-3	CASSGMDRGPSSGNTIYF	TGTGCCAGCAGTGGGATGGACAGGGGGCCTTCCTCTGGAAACACCATATATTTT
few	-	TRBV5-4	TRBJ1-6	CASSSFGALHF	TGTGCCAGCAGTTCTTTCGGGGCCCTCCACTTT
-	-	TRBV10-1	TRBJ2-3	CASSDLSPDTQYF	TGCGCCAGCAGTGACCTATCCCCGGATACGCAGTATTTT
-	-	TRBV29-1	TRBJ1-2	CSVVGGNYGYTF	TGCAGCGTTGTAGGGGGTAACTATGGCTACACCTTC
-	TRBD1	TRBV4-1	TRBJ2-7	CASSYQKDRGTGGSYEQYF	TGCGCCAGCAGCTACCAAAAGGACAGGGGGACCGGGGGCTCCTACGAGCAGTACTTC
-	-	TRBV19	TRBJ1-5	CASSIEGSNQPQHF	TGTGCCAGTAGTATTGAGGGAAGCAATCAGCCCCAGCATTTT
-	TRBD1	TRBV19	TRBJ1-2	CASSKGADYGYTF	TGTGCCTCCTCCAAGGGGGCGGACTATGGCTACACCTTC
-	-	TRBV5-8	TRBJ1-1	CASGRIQAFF	TGTGCCTCCGGGAGGATCCAAGCTTTCTTT
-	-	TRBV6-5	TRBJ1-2	CASSGSLDSTYGYTF	TGTGCCAGCAGTGGGAGTTTGGACAGTACCTATGGCTACACCTTC
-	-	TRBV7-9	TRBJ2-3	CASSLAKGHERHTQYF	TGTGCCAGCAGCTTAGCAAAAGGCCATGAGCGCCATACGCAGTATTTT
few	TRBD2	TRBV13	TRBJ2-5	CASSPGLAAEGEETQYF	TGTGCCAGCAGCCCGGGACTAGCGGCCGAAGGGGAGGAGACCCAGTACTTC
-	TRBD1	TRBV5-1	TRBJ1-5	CASSPGQGWQPQHF	TGCGCCAGCAGCCCGGGACAGGGCTGGCAGCCCCAGCATTTT
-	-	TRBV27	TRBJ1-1	CASSLGRGTEAFF	TGTGCCAGCAGTTTAGGCAGGGGTACTGAAGCTTTCTTT
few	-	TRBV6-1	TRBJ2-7	CASSQEYEQYF	TGTGCCAGCAGCCAAGAGTACGAGCAGTACTTC
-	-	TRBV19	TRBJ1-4	CASSAGSPGEKLFF	TGTGCCAGTAGTGCCGGGAGCCCGGGGGAAAAACTGTTTTTT
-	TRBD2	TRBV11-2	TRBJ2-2	CASSLTSGGHTGELFF	TGTGCCAGCAGCTTAACGAGCGGGGGTCACACCGGGGAGCTGTTTTTT
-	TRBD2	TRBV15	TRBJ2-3	CATSRDNLAGSVTQYF	TGTGCCACCAGCAGAGATAACCTAGCGGGGTCGGTAACGCAGTATTTT
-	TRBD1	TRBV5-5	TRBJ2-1	CASSRDRALYNEQFF	TGTGCCAGCAGCCGAGACAGGGCGCTCTACAATGAGCAGTTCTTC
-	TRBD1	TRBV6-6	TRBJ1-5	CASSFWTGEPNQPQHF	TGTGCCAGCAGTTTCTGGACAGGGGAGCCCAATCAGCCCCAGCATTTT
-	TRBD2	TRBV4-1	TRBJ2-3	CASSQEAGGYTDTQYF	TGCGCCAGCAGCCAGGAAGCGGGGGGCTACACAGATACGCAGTATTTT
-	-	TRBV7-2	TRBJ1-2	CASSPGEYNYGYTF	TGTGCCAGCAGCCCGGGGGAGTATAACTATGGCTACACCTTC
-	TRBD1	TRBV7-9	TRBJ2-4	CASSLVGQGEDENIQYF	TGTGCCAGCAGCTTAGTGGGGCAGGGGGAAGACGAAAACATTCAGTACTTC
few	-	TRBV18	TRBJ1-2	CASSKDLGPNYGYTF	TGTGCCAGCTCAAAAGACCTGGGGCCTAACTATGGCTACACCTTC
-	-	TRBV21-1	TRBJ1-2	CASSTRTGDNYGYTF	TGTGCCAGCAGCACCCGGACAGGGGACAACTATGGCTACACCTTC
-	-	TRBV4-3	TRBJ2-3	CASSPGRLADTQYF	TGCGCCAGCAGCCCAGGGCGACTAGCAGATACGCAGTATTTT
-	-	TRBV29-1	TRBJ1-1	CSVGGWGREGFF	TGCAGCGTGGGGGGATGGGGCAGGGAAGGTTTCTTT
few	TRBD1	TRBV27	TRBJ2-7	CASSLIVSGGEQYF	TGTGCCAGCAGTTTAATTGTGTCAGGGGGCGAGCAGTACTTC
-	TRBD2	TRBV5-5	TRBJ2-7	CASSYRLAGISYEQYF	TGTGCCAGCAGCTACCGACTAGCGGGGATTTCCTACGAGCAGTACTTC
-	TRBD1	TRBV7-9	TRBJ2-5	CSSSPRTGLNQETQYF	TGTTCCAGCAGCCCCCGGACAGGGTTGAACCAAGAGACCCAGTACTTC
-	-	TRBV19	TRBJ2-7	CASSITGMTTTQYF	TGTGCCAGTAGTATAACCGGGATGACTACGACGCAGTACTTC
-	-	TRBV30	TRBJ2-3	CAWSAGVLDTQYF	TGTGCCTGGAGTGCCGGGGTTCTGGATACGCAGTATTTT
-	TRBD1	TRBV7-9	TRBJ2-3	CASSDKGQHNSSTDTQYF	TGTGCCAGCAGCGACAAGGGACAGCACAATTCTAGCACAGATACGCAGTATTTT
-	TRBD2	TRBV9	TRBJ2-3	CASRSSGGLADTQYF	TGTGCCAGCAGATCTAGCGGGGGGTTGGCAGATACGCAGTATTTT
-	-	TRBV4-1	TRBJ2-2	CASSQETATNTGELFF	TGCGCCAGCAGCCAGGAGACAGCTACGAACACCGGGGAGCTGTTTTTT
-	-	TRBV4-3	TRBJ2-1	CASSQDRVGGSSYNERFF	TGCGCCAGCAGCCAAGATCGGGTCGGGGGAAGCTCCTACAATGAGCGGTTCTTC
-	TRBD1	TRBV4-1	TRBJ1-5	CASSHGRTGQPQHF	TGCGCCAGCAGCCACGGGAGGACAGGGCAGCCCCAGCATTTT
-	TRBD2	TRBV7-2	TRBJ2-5	CASSPPGLAGGETQYF	TGTGCCAGCAGCCCCCCGGGACTAGCGGGGGGAGAGACCCAGTACTTC
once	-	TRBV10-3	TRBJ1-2	CAISEYSSYGYTF	TGTGCCATCAGTGAGTATAGCAGCTATGGCTACACCTTC
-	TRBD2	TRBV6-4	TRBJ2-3	CASSASREADTQYF	TGTGCCAGCAGTGCTTCCCGGGAGGCAGATACGCAGTATTTT
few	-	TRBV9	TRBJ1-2	CASSVVPSDRRGDGYTF	TGTGCCAGCAGCGTAGTGCCCTCGGACAGACGGGGGGATGGCTACACCTTC
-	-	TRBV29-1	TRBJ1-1	CSARPVNTEAFF	TGCAGCGCCCGTCCTGTGAACACTGAAGCTTTCTTT
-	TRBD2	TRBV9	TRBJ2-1	CASSPGGLTYNEQFF	TGTGCCAGCAGCCCGGGGGGATTGACCTACAATGAGCAGTTCTTC
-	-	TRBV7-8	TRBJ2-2	CASSYARGRAGELFF	TGTGCCAGCAGCTATGCCAGGGGCAGGGCCGGGGAGCTGTTTTTT
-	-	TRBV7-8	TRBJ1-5	CASTPDTYSNQPQHF	TGTGCCAGCACCCCGGACACCTATAGCAATCAGCCCCAGCATTTT
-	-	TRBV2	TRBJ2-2	CASSEWGEEQSELFF	TGTGCCAGCAGTGAGTGGGGGGAAGAACAGTCGGAGCTGTTTTTT
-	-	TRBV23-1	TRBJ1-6	CASSQLTGPRGNSPLHF	TGCGCCAGCAGTCAACTGACCGGGCCCCGGGGTAATTCACCCCTCCACTTT
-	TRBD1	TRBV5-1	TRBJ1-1	CASSLGTGDTEAFF	TGCGCCAGCAGCTTGGGGACAGGGGACACTGAAGCTTTCTTT
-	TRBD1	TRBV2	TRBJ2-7	CASSAGTVHEQYF	TGTGCCAGCAGTGCCGGGACAGTTCACGAGCAGTACTTC
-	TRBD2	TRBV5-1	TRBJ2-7	CASSLAGTSGYEQYF	TGCGCCAGCAGCTTGGCCGGGACTAGCGGATACGAGCAGTACTTC
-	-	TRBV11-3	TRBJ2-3	CASSWGGGGADTQYF	TGTGCCAGCAGCTGGGGGGGCGGGGGAGCAGATACGCAGTATTTT
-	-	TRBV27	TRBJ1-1	CASSGRGVRGTEAFF	TGTGCCAGCAGCGGACGGGGGGTCCGGGGCACTGAAGCTTTCTTT
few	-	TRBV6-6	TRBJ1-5	CASSRGVYQPQHF	TGTGCCAGCAGCAGGGGAGTCTATCAGCCCCAGCATTTT